The entry below gives a single TCR beta chain sequence along with its context. Unique molecular identifiers were incorporated into the prepared TCRbeta library. Each CDR3 protein gets one entry after TCRdb re-called the PCR reads with MiXCR. The sample holds approximately 350,000 distinct CDR3 sequences, approximately 10% seen once. This specimen belongs to a study of T-cell reconstitution after alpha-beta-depleted transplantation in children. The CDR3 loop spans 14 amino acids. Germline CDR1 SGHDT, CDR2 YYEEEE. The V end was cut by 3 bases, the J end by 0 bases, with 9 bases between. Sequenced here: PBMCs from the stem cell graft donor, sampled from the stem cell graft. The genes are TRBV5-6 and TRBJ2-5; D is ambiguous. The TCR originated in a human donor who donated a stem cell graft to a child with acute lymphoblastic leukemia. CDR3 nucleotides: TGTGCCAGCAGCTCATGGACGGACCAAGAGACCCAGTACTTC. The encoded protein is CASSSWTDQETQYF.